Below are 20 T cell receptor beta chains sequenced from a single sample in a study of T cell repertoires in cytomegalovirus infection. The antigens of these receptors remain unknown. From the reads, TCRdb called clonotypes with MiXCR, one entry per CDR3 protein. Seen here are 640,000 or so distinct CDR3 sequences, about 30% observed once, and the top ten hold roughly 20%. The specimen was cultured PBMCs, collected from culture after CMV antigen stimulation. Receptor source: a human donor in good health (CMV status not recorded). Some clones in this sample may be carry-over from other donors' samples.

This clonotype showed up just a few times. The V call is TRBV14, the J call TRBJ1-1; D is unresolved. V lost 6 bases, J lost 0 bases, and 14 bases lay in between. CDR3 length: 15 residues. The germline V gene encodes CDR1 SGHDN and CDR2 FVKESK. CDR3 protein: CASSPRLRLNTEAFF. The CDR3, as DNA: TGTGCCAGCAGTCCAAGGCTCAGACTGAACACTGAAGCTTTCTTT.

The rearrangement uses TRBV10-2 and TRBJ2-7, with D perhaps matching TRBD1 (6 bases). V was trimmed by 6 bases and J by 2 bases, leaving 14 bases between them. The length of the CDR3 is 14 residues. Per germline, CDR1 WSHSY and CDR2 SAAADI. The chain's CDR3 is CASRSLKGAYEQYF. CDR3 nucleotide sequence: TGCGCCAGCAGGAGTCTCAAGGGGGCCTACGAGCAGTACTTC.

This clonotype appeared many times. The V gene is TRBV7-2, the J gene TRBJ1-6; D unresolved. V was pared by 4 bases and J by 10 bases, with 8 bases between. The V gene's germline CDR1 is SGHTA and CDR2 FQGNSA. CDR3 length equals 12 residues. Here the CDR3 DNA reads TGTGCCAGCAGCTGGGCCGGGTCACCCCTCCACTTT. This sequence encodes CASSWAGSPLHF.

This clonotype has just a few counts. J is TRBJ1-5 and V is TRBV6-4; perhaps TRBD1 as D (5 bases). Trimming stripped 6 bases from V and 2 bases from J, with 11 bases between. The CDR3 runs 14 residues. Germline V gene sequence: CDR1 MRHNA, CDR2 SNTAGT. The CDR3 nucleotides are TGTGCCAGCAGAGGGAGGGGAGGCAATCAGCCCCAGCATTTT. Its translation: CASRGRGGNQPQHF.

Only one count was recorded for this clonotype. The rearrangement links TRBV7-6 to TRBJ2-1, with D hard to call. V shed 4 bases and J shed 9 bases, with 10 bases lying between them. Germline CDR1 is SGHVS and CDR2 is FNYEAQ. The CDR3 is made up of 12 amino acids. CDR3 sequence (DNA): TGTGCCAGCAGCTCGACCGCTGGTGAGCAGTTCTTC. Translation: CASSSTAGEQFF.

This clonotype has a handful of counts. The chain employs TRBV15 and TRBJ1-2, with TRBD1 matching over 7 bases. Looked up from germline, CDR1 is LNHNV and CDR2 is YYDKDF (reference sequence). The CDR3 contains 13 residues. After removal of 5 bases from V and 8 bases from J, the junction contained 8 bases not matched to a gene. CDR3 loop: CATSSQGVEGYTF. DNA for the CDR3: TGTGCCACCAGCTCGCAGGGGGTCGAAGGCTACACCTTC.

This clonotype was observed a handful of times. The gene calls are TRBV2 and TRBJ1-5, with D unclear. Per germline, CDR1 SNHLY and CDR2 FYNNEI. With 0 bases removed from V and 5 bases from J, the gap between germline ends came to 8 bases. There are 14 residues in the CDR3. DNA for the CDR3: TGTGCCAGCAGTGAAGCGCCGAGGGATCAGCCCCAGCATTTT. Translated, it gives CASSEAPRDQPQHF.

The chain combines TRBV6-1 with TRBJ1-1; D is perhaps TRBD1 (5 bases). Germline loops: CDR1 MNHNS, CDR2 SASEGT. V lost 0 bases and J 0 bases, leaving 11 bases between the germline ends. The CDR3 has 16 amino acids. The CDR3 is CASSEAQGEMNTEAFF. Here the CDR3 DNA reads TGTGCCAGCAGTGAAGCGCAGGGAGAGATGAACACTGAAGCTTTCTTT.

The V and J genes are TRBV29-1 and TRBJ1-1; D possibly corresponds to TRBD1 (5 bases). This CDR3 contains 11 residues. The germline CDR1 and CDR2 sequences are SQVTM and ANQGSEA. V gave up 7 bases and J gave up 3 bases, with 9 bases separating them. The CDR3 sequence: CSGGTDTEAFF. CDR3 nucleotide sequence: TGCAGCGGGGGGACGGACACTGAAGCTTTCTTT.

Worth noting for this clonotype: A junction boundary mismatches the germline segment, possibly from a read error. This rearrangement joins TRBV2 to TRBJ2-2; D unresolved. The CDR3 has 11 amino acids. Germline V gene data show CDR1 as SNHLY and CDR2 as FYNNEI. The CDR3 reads CASRVTGELFF. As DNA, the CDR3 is TGTGCAAGCAGAGTCACCGGGGAGCTGTTTTTT. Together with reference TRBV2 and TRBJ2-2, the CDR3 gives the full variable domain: EPEVTQTPSHQVTQMGQEVILRCVPISNHLYFYWYRQILGQKVEFLVSFYNNEISEKSEIFDDQFSVERPDGSNFTLKIRSTKLEDSAMYFCASRVTGELFFGEGSRLTVL.

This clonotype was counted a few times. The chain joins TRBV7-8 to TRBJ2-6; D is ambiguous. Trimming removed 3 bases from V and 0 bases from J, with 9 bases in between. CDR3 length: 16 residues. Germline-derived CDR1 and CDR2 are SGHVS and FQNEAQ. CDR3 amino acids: CASSFRLGSGANVLTF. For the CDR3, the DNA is TGTGCCAGCAGCTTCCGCCTGGGCTCTGGGGCCAACGTCCTGACTTTC. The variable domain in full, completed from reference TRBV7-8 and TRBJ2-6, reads GAGVSQSPRYKVAKRGQDVALRCDPISGHVSLFWYQQALGQGPEFLTYFQNEAQLDKSGLPSDRFFAERPEGSVSTLKIQRTQQEDSAVYLCASSFRLGSGANVLTFGAGSRLTVL.

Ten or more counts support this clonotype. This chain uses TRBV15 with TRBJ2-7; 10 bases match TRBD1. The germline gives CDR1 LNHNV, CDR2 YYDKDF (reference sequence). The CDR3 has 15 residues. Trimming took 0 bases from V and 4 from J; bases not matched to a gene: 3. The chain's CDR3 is CATSRDGTGEYEQYF. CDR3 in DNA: TGTGCCACCAGCAGAGATGGGACAGGGGAATACGAGCAGTACTTC.

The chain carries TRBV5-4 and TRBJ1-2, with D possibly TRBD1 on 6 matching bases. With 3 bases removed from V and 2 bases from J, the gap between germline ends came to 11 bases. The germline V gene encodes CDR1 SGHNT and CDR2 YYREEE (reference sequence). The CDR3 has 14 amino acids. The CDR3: CASSSGTLNYGYTF. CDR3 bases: TGTGCCAGCAGCTCCGGGACATTAAACTATGGCTACACCTTC.

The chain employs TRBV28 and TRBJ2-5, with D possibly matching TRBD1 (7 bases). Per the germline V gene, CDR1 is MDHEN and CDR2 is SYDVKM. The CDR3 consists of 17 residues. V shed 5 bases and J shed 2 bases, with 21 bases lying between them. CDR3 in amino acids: CASSLLGTGTAQETQYF. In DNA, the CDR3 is TGTGCCAGCAGTCTATTAGGGACTGGGACAGCACAAGAGACCCAGTACTTC.

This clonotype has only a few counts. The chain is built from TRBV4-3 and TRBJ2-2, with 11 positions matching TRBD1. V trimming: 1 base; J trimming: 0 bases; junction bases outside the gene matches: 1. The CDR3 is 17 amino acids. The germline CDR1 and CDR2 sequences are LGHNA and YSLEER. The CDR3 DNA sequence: TGCGCCAGCAGCCAAGCGGGACAGGGGGCGAACACCGGGGAGCTGTTTTTT. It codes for CASSQAGQGANTGELFF.

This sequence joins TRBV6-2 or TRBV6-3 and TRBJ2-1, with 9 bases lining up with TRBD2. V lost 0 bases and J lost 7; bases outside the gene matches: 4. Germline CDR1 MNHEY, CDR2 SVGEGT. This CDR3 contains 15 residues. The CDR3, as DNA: TGTGCCAGCAGTTACTCTGGCGGGAGGGTAAATGAGCAGTTCTTC. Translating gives CASSYSGGRVNEQFF.

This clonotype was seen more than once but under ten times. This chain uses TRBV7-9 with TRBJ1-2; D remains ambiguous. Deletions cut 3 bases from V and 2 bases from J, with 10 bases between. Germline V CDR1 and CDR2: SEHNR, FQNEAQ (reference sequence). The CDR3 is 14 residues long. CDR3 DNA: TGTGCCAGCAGCTTCCTCCCCGCCAACTATGGCTACACCTTC. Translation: CASSFLPANYGYTF.

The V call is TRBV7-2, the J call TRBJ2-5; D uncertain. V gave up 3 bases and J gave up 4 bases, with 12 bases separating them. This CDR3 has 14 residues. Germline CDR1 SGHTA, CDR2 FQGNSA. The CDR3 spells CASSFGRVGETQYF. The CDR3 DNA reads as TGTGCCAGCAGCTTTGGACGAGTCGGAGAGACCCAGTACTTC.

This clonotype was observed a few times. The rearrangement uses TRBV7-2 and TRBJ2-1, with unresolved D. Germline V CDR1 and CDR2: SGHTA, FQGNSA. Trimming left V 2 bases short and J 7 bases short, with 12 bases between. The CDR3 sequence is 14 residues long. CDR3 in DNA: TGTGCCAGCAGCTTATGGTCCGGTGTGAATGAGCAGTTCTTC. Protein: CASSLWSGVNEQFF.

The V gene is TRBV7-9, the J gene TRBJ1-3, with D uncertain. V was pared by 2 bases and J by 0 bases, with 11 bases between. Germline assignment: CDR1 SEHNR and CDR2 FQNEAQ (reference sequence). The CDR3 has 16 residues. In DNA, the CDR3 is TGTGCCAGCAGCTTATTCGGTCGCGTCTCTGGAAACACCATATATTTT. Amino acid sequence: CASSLFGRVSGNTIYF.